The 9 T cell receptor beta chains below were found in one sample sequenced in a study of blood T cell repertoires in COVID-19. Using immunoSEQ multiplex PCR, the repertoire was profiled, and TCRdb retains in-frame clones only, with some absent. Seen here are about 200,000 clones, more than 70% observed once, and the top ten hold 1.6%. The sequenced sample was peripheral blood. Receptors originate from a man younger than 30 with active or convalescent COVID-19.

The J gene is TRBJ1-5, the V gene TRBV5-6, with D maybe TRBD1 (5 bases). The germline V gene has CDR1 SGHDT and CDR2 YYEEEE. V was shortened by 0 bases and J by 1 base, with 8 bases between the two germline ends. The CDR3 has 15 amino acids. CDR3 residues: CASSLDRLSNQPQHF. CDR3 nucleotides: TGTGCCAGCAGCTTGGACAGGCTAAGCAATCAGCCCCAGCATTTT.

The CDR3 nucleotides read TGTGCCAGCAGTGAGGTATGGCGGCCTAGCACAGATACGCAGTATTTT. Its protein is CASSEVWRPSTDTQYF. V gene TRBV6-1 combines with J gene TRBJ2-3; D uncertain. The ends were cut back, 3 bases at V and 0 bases at J, with 13 bases in the middle. Germline V lookup: CDR1 MNHNS, CDR2 SASEGT. There are 16 residues in the CDR3.

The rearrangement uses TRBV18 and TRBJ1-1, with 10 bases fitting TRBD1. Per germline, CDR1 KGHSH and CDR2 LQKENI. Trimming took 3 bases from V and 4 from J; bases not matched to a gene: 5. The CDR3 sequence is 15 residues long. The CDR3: CASSPGQGLTTEAFF. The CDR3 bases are TGTGCCAGCTCACCGGGACAGGGGCTGACCACTGAAGCTTTCTTT.

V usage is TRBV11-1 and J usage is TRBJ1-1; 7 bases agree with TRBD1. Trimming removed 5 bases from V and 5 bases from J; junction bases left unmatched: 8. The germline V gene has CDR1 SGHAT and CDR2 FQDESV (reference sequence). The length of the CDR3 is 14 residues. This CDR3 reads CASSPVRGRTEAFF. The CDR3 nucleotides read TGTGCCAGCAGCCCCGTGAGGGGGCGGACTGAAGCTTTCTTT.

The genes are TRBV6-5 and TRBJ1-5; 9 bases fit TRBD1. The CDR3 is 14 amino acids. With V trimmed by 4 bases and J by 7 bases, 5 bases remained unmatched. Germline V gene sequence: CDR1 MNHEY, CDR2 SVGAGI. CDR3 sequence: CASSSTGGGQPQHF. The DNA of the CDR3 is TGTGCCAGCAGTTCGACAGGGGGTGGGCAGCCCCAGCATTTT.

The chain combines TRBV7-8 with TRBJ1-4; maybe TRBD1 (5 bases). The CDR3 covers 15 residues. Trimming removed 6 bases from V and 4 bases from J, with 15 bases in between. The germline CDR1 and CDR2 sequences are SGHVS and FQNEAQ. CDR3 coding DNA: TGTGCCAGCAGTCGAGTCGGACAAGATAATGAAAAACTGTTTTTT. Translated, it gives CASSRVGQDNEKLFF.

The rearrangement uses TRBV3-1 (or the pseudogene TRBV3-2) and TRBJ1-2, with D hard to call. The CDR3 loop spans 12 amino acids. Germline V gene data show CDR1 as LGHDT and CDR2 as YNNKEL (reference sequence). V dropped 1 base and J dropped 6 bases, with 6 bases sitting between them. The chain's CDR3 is CASSQATDGYTF. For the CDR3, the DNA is TGTGCCAGCAGCCAAGCAACAGATGGCTACACCTTC.

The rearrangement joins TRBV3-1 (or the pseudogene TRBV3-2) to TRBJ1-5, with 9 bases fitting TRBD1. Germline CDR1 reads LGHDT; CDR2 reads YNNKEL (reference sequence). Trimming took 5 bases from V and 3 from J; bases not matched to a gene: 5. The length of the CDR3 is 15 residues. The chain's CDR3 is CASSAGTGSNQPQHF. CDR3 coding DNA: TGTGCCAGCAGCGCCGGGACAGGGTCCAATCAGCCCCAGCATTTT.

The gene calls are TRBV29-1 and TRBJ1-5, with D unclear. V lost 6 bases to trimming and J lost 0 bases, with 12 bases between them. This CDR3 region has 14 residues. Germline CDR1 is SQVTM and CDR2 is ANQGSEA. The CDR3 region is CSVGTGYSNQPQHF. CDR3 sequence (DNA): TGCAGCGTAGGAACCGGGTATAGCAATCAGCCCCAGCATTTT.